This TCR beta chain was observed in a study of blood T cells in healthy people across ages. Findings and caveats of the study: Roughly linear declines in TCR beta diversity per million T cells occurred with age. Because sorting was not performed, PBMCs prevented conclusive naive versus antigen-experienced comparison.

This clonotype occurred once. Its antigen is unidentified. The authors ran a second PCR of roughly 7 to 11 cycles using a sample-barcoded 5' primer and a J-beta primer mix. TCRdb ran MiXCR on the 5' RACE reads and lists one entry per CDR3 protein. The table shows some 1 million distinct CDR3 sequences, with roughly 45% occurring only once. CDR1 SGDLS and CDR2 YYNGEE come from the germline V gene. This CDR3 spans 15 amino acids. Trimming removed 0 bases at V and 6 bases at J, with 13 bases between. Source material: blood. The source of this sequence is a woman between 55 and 75 years old in good health. The rearrangement joins TRBV9 to TRBJ2-1; D not resolved. CDR3 protein: CASSVDAEKVNEQFF. The CDR3 bases are TGTGCCAGCAGCGTAGACGCTGAGAAGGTCAATGAGCAGTTCTTC.